This T cell receptor (beta chain) was identified in a study of blood T cell repertoires in COVID-19. Study summary: Sample material is recorded as cDNA or gDNA derived from T cells, B-cell-depleted T cells, or PBMCs.

Authors' methods: Amplification of reference gene primers was used by the study to estimate nucleated cell counts. This table comes from immunoSEQ multiplex PCR, and its TCRdb copy is limited to in-frame clones, with some not included. That table supplies the V and J calls and clone size; D and trimming were determined from the DNA. There are about 270,000 clones in the sample; around 90% occur only once, and about 1% lies in the top ten. With 6 bases clipped from V and 2 bases from J, the junction kept 12 bases outside the gene matches. There are 17 residues in the CDR3. Germline loops: CDR1 SGHTA, CDR2 FQGNSA. The age range of participants was about 18 to 95 years, with residence in some 25 US areas. Participant reports of clinical history set cohort assignment.

J is TRBJ1-4 and V is TRBV7-2; 7 nucleotides match TRBD1. The source material was PBMCs or T cells enriched from blood (not recorded which). This clonotype was obtained from a woman in her 30s who had recovered from COVID-19. For the CDR3, the DNA is TGTGCCAGCAGACCCGTGACAGGGACCAGTACTAATGAAAAACTGTTTTTT. Amino acids: CASRPVTGTSTNEKLFF. The variable domain in full, with the rest retrieved from reference TRBV7-2 and TRBJ1-4, is GAGVSQSPSNKVTEKGKDVELRCDPISGHTALYWYRQSLGQGLEFLIYFQGNSAPDKSGLPSDRFSAERTGGSVSTLTIQRTQQEDSAVYLCASRPVTGTSTNEKLFFGSGTQLSVL.